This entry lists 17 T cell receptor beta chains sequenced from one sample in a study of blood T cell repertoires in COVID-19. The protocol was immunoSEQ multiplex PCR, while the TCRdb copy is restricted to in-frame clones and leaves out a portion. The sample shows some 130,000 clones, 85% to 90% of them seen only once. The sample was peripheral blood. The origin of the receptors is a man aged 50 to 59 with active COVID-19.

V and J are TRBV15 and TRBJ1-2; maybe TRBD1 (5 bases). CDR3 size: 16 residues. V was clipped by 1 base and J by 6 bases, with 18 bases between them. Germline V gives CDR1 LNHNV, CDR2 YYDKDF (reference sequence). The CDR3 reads CATSRAGGYEWHGYTF. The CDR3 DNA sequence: TGTGCCACCAGCAGAGCTGGGGGGTATGAATGGCATGGCTACACCTTC.

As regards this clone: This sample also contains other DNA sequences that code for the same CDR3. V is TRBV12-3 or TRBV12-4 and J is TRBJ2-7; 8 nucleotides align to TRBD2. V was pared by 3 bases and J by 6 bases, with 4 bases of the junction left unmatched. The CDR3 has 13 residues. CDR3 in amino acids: CASSLRRGGEQYF. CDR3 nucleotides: TGTGCCAGCAGTTTGCGACGGGGGGGCGAGCAGTACTTC.

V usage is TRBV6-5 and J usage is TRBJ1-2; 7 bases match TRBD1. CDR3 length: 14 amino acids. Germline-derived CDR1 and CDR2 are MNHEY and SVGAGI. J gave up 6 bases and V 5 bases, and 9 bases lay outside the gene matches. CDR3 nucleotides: TGTGCCAGCAGTCCTCAGGGGGGCGCAGATGGCTACACCTTC. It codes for CASSPQGGADGYTF.

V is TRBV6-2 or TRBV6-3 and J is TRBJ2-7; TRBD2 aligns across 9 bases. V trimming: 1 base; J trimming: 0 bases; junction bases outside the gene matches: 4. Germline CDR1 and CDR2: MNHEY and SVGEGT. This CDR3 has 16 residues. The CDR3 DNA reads TGTGCCAGCAGTTACTATAGCGGGGGTGTCTCCTACGAGCAGTACTTC. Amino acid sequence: CASSYYSGGVSYEQYF.

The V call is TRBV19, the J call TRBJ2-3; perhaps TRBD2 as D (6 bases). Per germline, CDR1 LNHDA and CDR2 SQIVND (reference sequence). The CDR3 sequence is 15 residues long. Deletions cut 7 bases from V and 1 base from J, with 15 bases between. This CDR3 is CASTPLAAGTDTQYF. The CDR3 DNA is TGTGCCAGTACCCCTTTAGCGGCTGGCACAGATACGCAGTATTTT. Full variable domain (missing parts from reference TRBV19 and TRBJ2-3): DGGITQSPKYLFRKEGQNVTLSCEQNLNHDAMYWYRQDPGQGLRLIYYSQIVNDFQKGDIAEGYSVSREKKESFPLTVTSAQKNPTAFYLCASTPLAAGTDTQYFGPGTRLTVL.

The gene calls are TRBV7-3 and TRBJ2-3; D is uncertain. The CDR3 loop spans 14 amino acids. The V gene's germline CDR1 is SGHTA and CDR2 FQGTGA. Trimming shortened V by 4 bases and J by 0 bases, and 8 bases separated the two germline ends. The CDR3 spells CASSSGTSTDTQYF. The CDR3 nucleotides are TGTGCCAGCAGCTCAGGTACTAGCACAGATACGCAGTATTTT.

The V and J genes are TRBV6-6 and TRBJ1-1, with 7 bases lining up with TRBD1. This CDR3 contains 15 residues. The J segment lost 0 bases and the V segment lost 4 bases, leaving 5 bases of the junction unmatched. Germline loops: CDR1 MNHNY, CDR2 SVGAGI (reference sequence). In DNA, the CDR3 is TGTGCCAGCAGTTGGGGCAGGGGGATGAACACTGAAGCTTTCTTT. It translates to CASSWGRGMNTEAFF.

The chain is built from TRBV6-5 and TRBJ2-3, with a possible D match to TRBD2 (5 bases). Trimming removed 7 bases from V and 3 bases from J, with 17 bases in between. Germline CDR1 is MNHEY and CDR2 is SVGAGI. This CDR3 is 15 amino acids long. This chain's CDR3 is CASITKLRETDTQYF. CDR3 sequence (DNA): TGTGCCAGCATTACTAAACTCCGGGAAACAGATACGCAGTATTTT.

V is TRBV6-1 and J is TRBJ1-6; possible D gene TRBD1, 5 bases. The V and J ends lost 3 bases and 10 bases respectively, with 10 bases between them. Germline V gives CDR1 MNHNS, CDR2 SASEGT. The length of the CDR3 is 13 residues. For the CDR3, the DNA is TGTGCCAGCAGTGACAGGGAAGGGTCACCCCTCCACTTT. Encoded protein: CASSDREGSPLHF.

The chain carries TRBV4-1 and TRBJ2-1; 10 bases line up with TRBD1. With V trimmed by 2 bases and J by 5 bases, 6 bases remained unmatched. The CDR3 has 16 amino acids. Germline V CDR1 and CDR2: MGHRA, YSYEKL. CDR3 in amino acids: CASSQPGTGVHNEQFF. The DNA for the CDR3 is TGCGCCAGCAGCCAACCCGGGACAGGGGTACACAATGAGCAGTTCTTC.

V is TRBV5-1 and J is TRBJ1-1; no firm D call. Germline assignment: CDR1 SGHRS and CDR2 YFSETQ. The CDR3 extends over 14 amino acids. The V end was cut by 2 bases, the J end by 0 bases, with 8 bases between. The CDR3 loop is CASSFRGMNTEAFF. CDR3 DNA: TGCGCCAGCAGCTTCAGAGGGATGAACACTGAAGCTTTCTTT.

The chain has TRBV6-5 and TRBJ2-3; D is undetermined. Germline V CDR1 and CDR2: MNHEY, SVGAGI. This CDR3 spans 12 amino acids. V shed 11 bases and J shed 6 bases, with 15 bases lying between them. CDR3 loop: CASMGSVDTQYF. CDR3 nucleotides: TGTGCCTCCATGGGCTCGGTGGATACGCAGTATTTT.

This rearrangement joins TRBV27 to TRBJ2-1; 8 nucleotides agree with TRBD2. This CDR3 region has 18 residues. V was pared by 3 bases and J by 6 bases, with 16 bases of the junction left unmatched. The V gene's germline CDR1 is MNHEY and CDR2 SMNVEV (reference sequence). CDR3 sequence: CASSFRATPSGGGNEQFF. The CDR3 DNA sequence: TGTGCCAGCAGTTTTCGGGCCACCCCTTCGGGAGGGGGCAATGAGCAGTTCTTC.

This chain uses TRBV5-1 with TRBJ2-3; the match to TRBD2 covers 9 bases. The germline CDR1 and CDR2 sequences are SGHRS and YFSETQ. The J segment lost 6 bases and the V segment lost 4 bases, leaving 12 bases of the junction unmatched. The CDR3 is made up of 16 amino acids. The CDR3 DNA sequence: TGCGCCAGCAGCAGTTCGCGGGGGGGCGGGGCCGATACGCAGTATTTT. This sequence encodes CASSSSRGGGADTQYF.

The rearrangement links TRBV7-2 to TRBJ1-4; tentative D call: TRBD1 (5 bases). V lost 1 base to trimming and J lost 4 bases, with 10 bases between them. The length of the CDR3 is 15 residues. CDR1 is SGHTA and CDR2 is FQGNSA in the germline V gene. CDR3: CASSLVPGFNEKLFF. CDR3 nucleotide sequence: TGTGCCAGCAGCTTAGTCCCAGGGTTTAATGAAAAACTGTTTTTT.

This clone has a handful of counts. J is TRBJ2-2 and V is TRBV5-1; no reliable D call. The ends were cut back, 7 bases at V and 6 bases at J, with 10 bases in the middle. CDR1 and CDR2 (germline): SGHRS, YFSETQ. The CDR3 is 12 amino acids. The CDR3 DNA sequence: TGCGCCAGCTTCCCCTCGGCCGGGGAGCTGTTTTTT. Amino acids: CASFPSAGELFF.

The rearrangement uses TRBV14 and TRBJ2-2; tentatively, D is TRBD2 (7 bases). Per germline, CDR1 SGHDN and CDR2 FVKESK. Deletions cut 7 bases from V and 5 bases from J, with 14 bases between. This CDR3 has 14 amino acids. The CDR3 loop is CASKRGAQTGELFF. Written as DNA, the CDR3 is TGTGCCAGCAAACGGGGGGCACAGACCGGGGAGCTGTTTTTT.